Listed below are T cell receptor beta chains from one sample, sequenced in a study of T cell repertoires in cytomegalovirus infection. TCRdb reprocessed the reads with MiXCR, giving one entry per CDR3 protein. The sample lists 700,000 to 900,000 distinct CDR3 sequences, about 27% occurring once. These receptors' antigens are unknown. The material was cultured CD8+ T cells from PBMCs, obtained from culture after CMV antigen stimulation. All receptors come from a human donor in good health (CMV status not recorded). Some clones in this sample may be carry-over from other donors' samples. The CDR3 runs from the conserved cysteine through the conserved F or W. A D gene is named only where the DNA matches it firmly. Rows may omit the clone size; those that give it use once, few, many or a size class.

V	D	J	size	CDR3	DNA
TRBV27	TRBD1	TRBJ2-7	-	CASSLSSGTAYEQYF	TGTGCCAGCAGTTTATCTTCCGGGACAGCCTACGAGCAGTACTTC
TRBV29-1	TRBD1	TRBJ1-5	-	CSVGSGQRNQPQHF	TGCAGCGTTGGATCGGGACAGCGCAATCAGCCCCAGCATTTT
TRBV3-1	-	TRBJ2-5	-	CASSRPYQETQYF	TGTGCCAGCAGCCGCCCGTACCAAGAGACCCAGTACTTC
TRBV10-2	TRBD1	TRBJ1-5	once	CASSESGQGDQPQHF	TGCGCCAGCAGTGAGTCAGGGCAGGGGGATCAGCCCCAGCATTTT
TRBV4-3	-	TRBJ2-1	few	CASSQDRRVWNEQFF	TGCGCCAGCAGCCAAGATCGCAGGGTCTGGAATGAGCAGTTCTTC
TRBV28	TRBD1	TRBJ1-2	once	CASSAPRTGVDYGYTF	TGTGCCAGCAGTGCTCCCCGGACAGGGGTCGACTATGGCTACACCTTC
TRBV6-2/TRBV6-3	TRBD2	TRBJ2-3	few	CASSSRERGALDTQYF	TGTGCCAGCAGTTCCCGTGAGCGGGGGGCCCTAGATACGCAGTATTTT
TRBV7-7	TRBD2	TRBJ2-1	-	CASSLSGWRENEQFF	TGTGCTAGCAGCTTATCAGGGTGGCGGGAGAATGAGCAGTTCTTC
TRBV6-6	-	TRBJ1-2	-	CASSYSTGTGNYGYTF	TGTGCCAGCAGTTACTCGACCGGGACGGGGAACTATGGCTACACCTTC
TRBV6-1	TRBD1	TRBJ1-6	few	CASSSGTGGLYSPLHF	TGTGCCAGCAGTAGTGGGACAGGGGGATTGTATTCACCCCTCCACTTT
TRBV28	-	TRBJ1-6	-	CASSPRMYNSPLHF	TGTGCCAGCAGTCCCCGAATGTATAATTCACCCCTCCACTTT
TRBV28	TRBD2	TRBJ2-2	few	CASSHPGSGGAHTGELFF	TGTGCCAGCAGTCATCCTGGGAGCGGGGGAGCACACACCGGGGAGCTGTTTTTT
TRBV7-7	TRBD2	TRBJ2-5	-	CASSLEGGGAETQYF	TGTGCTAGCAGCTTAGAGGGCGGGGGGGCGGAGACCCAGTACTTC